The 27 T cell receptor beta chains listed next were all sequenced from one sample in a study of molecular identifiers for immune sequencing clone quantification. TCRdb reanalysed the PCR reads using MiXCR and keeps one entry per CDR3 protein. The sample contains about half a million distinct CDR3 sequences, roughly 26% of which appear only once. Sequenced material: naive CD8+ T cells from blood, with Jurkat cell RNA spiked in. Subset denoted: FACS-sorted CD8+CD4-CCR7+CD45RA+ naive T cells. The receptors shown here come from a human donor in good health. Some libraries in this study had Jurkat cell RNA spiked in.

J is TRBJ1-2 and V is TRBV25-1; D might be TRBD1 (5 bases). Trimming took 3 bases from V and 4 from J, leaving 12 bases between them. CDR1 is MGHDK, CDR2 SYGVNS, per germline. The CDR3 has 14 residues. The CDR3 nucleotides are TGTGCCAGCAGTGATCTGGGGCACGGCTATGGCTACACCTTC. This sequence encodes CASSDLGHGYGYTF.

There are many counts of this clonotype. V and J are TRBV7-2 and TRBJ1-1, with D tentatively TRBD1 (6 bases). In germline, CDR1 is SGHTA, CDR2 FQGNSA. Trimming cost V 5 bases and J 6 bases, with 28 bases left between them. This CDR3 region has 18 residues. CDR3 in DNA: TGTGCCAGCAGCGAAGACAGGCCCACGACTATCTATTTTGCTGAAGCTTTCTTT. Translated, it gives CASSEDRPTTIYFAEAFF.

This rearrangement joins TRBV19 to TRBJ2-7, with D unresolved. From germline, CDR1 is LNHDA and CDR2 SQIVND (reference sequence). The CDR3 runs to 13 residues. Trimming cost V 3 bases and J 3 bases, with 9 bases left between them. The CDR3 spells CASSMSLNYEQYF. CDR3 DNA: TGTGCCAGTAGTATGTCGCTAAACTACGAGCAGTACTTC.

The chain is built from TRBV4-1 and TRBJ2-7; D is uncertain. Deletions cut 0 bases from V and 0 bases from J, with 9 bases between. The CDR3 runs to 15 residues. In germline, CDR1 is MGHRA, CDR2 YSYEKL. CDR3 DNA: TGCGCCAGCAGCCAAGACGCCCACAACTCCTACGAGCAGTACTTC. This encodes CASSQDAHNSYEQYF.

A note on this clonotype: A much larger clonotype is one base distant, so this may be a read error. V and J are TRBV7-2 and TRBJ1-5; D remains ambiguous. The CDR3 consists of 15 residues. Germline V gives CDR1 SGHTA, CDR2 FQGNSA. The CDR3 coding sequence is TGTGCCAGCAGCTTAGTTCTCAGTAGCAATCAGCCCCCGCATTTT. Its translation is CASSLVLSSNQPPHF.

The rearrangement uses TRBV20-1 and TRBJ2-2; 10 bases match TRBD2. The length of the CDR3 is 17 residues. Unmatched junction bases numbered 6, after V lost 1 base and J lost 1 base. Germline V lookup: CDR1 DFQATT, CDR2 SNEGSKA (reference sequence). The CDR3 reads CSARVMTSGLNTGELFF. The DNA of the CDR3 is TGCAGTGCTAGAGTTATGACTAGCGGGTTGAACACCGGGGAGCTGTTTTTT.

Many counts were recorded for this clonotype. This rearrangement joins TRBV7-9 to TRBJ2-2; TRBD1 might be the D (6 bases). Germline CDR1 SEHNR, CDR2 FQNEAQ (reference sequence). Trimming took 4 bases from V and 4 from J, leaving 10 bases between them. This CDR3 has 14 residues. DNA of the CDR3: TGTGCCAGCAGCTCGGACAGCTCCACCGGGGAGCTGTTTTTT. This translates into CASSSDSSTGELFF.

Comments on this clonotype: A much larger clone is a single base away; this may be a read error. The chain carries TRBV5-3 and TRBJ1-1; the D is unclear. TRBV5-3 is an open reading frame whose function is uncertain. The CDR3 length is 12 residues. The CDR3 DNA reads as TGTGCCAGCAGCTACGGTGCCGCTGAAGCTTTCTTT. It encodes CASSYGAAEAFF.

A few counts support this clonotype. The V gene is TRBV10-3, the J gene TRBJ2-1; tentative D call: TRBD1 (6 bases). Germline loops: CDR1 ENHRY, CDR2 SYGVKD. The CDR3 has 11 residues. V was trimmed by 8 bases and J by 10 bases, leaving 12 bases between them. CDR3 residues: CAIAGDEEQFF. CDR3 nucleotides: TGTGCCATCGCAGGGGACGAGGAGCAGTTCTTC.

The chain couples TRBV5-6 to TRBJ1-5; D not certain. The ends were cut back, 3 bases at V and 0 bases at J, with 10 bases in the middle. CDR3 size: 15 residues. Germline loops: CDR1 SGHDT, CDR2 YYEEEE. Written as DNA, the CDR3 is TGTGCCAGCAGCTCTATGGGGAATAGCAATCAGCCCCAGCATTTT. This codes for CASSSMGNSNQPQHF.

The rearrangement links TRBV29-1 to TRBJ2-1; a weak D match, TRBD1 (5 bases). Germline assignment: CDR1 SQVTM and CDR2 ANQGSEA. The CDR3 runs to 13 residues. Trimming took off 7 bases at V and 9 bases at J, with 19 bases between the two ends. The CDR3 sequence is CSALGHSDSEQFF. In DNA, the CDR3 is TGCAGCGCCCTCGGACATTCTGACAGTGAGCAGTTCTTC.

A word on this clonotype: The final CDR3 position lacks the conserved phenylalanine or tryptophan, pointing to a likely read error. The V gene is TRBV6-6, the J gene TRBJ1-3, with 7 nucleotides matching TRBD1. Losses at the gene ends were 9 bases for V and 0 bases for J; bases not matched to a gene: 11. The CDR3 covers 16 residues. Germline V CDR1 and CDR2: MNHNY, SVGAGI (reference sequence). CDR3 region: CASRNPQGDSGNTIYL. The CDR3 DNA is TGTGCCAGTAGAAACCCCCAGGGGGACTCTGGAAACACCATATATCTT.

Of note for this clonotype: This clone may be a read error of a much larger clone one base away. CDR3 sequence: CASNPQLAWSREQYF. Written as DNA, the CDR3 is TGTGCCAGCAACCCCCAACTAGCGTGGTCAAGAGAGCAGTACTTC. This chain uses TRBV28 with TRBJ2-7; 7 bases are a match to TRBD2. CDR1 and CDR2 (germline): MDHEN, SYDVKM. The CDR3 is made up of 15 amino acids. The V segment lost 7 bases and the J segment 7 bases; nucleotides outside the gene matches: 16.

This clonotype occurred once. Given a much more abundant clone one base away, this may be a read error. The CDR3 does not close with the conserved phenylalanine or tryptophan, likely indicating a read error. The chain couples TRBV2 to TRBJ1-5, with D hard to call. This CDR3 has 15 residues. Germline loops: CDR1 SNHLY, CDR2 FYNNEI. V shed 6 bases and J shed 0 bases, with 12 bases lying between them. For the CDR3, the DNA is TGTGCCAGCAGGACCAGTTCGGCTAGCAATCAGCCCCAGCATCTT. Its protein is CASRTSSASNQPQHL.

The J gene is TRBJ1-2, the V gene TRBV25-1, with D possibly being TRBD1 (5 bases). The V gene lost 3 bases and the J gene lost 2 bases, with 13 bases spanning the gap. The CDR3 has 15 amino acids. Per germline, CDR1 MGHDK and CDR2 SYGVNS. Here the CDR3 reads CASSDGGMHNYGYTF. The DNA of the CDR3 is TGTGCCAGCAGTGATGGGGGGATGCACAACTATGGCTACACCTTC.

This clonotype has more than one count but fewer than ten. The chain links TRBV2 to TRBJ2-7, with TRBD1 matching over 8 bases. The germline CDR1 and CDR2 sequences are SNHLY and FYNNEI. The CDR3 has 15 amino acids. V lost 1 base and J lost 3; bases outside the gene matches: 5. Written as DNA, the CDR3 is TGTGCCAGCAGTGAAGAGCACAGGGGGGACTACGAGCAGTACTTC. Residues: CASSEEHRGDYEQYF.

The chain employs TRBV19 and TRBJ1-5; D uncertain. The CDR3 runs 13 residues. Trimming cost V 3 bases and J 7 bases, with 10 bases left between them. CDR1 is LNHDA, CDR2 SQIVND, per germline (reference sequence). The CDR3 here is CASSIVTIQPQHF. In nucleotides, the CDR3 is TGTGCCAGTAGTATTGTGACTATACAGCCCCAGCATTTT.

In the case of this clonotype: Since a much larger clone is just one base distant, this may be a read error. This chain joins TRBV11-2 and TRBJ2-5, with unresolved D. The CDR3 runs 14 residues. CDR1 is SGHAT and CDR2 is FQNNGV in the germline V gene. V shed 5 bases and J shed 1 base, with 11 bases lying between them. CDR3 protein: CASSPENGQETQYF. The DNA for the CDR3 is TGTGCCAGCAGCCCAGAGAACGGCCAAGAGACCCAGTACTTC.

This clonotype was found many times. V gene TRBV2 combines with J gene TRBJ1-4; D perhaps matches TRBD1 (5 bases). The CDR3 runs to 14 residues. Germline values: CDR1 SNHLY, CDR2 FYNNEI. The V end was cut by 7 bases, the J end by 0 bases, with 9 bases between. Here the CDR3 DNA reads TGTGCCAGCATGCGGGGGGCAACTAATGAAAAACTGTTTTTT. Its translation: CASMRGATNEKLFF.

The chain is built from TRBV7-9 and TRBJ2-7; maybe TRBD1 (6 bases). The V end was cut by 5 bases, the J end by 2 bases, with 13 bases between. Germline V gives CDR1 SEHNR, CDR2 FQNEAQ (reference sequence). CDR3 length: 14 residues. The CDR3 coding sequence is TGTGCCAGCAGCCCACTCGGACAGACCTACGAGCAGTACTTC. Its translation: CASSPLGQTYEQYF.

The sample holds many counts of this clonotype. The V and J genes are TRBV7-9 and TRBJ2-2; D gene unclear. Germline CDR1 and CDR2: SEHNR and FQNEAQ (reference sequence). The CDR3 extends over 14 amino acids. The V end lost 5 bases, the J end lost 2 bases, and 9 bases lay between the germline ends. The CDR3, as DNA: TGTGCCAGCAGCCCCGACACAAACACCGGGGAGCTGTTTTTT. Translating gives CASSPDTNTGELFF.

This clonotype was found many times. The chain joins TRBV7-6 to TRBJ1-1; D is unclear. V was trimmed by 4 bases and J by 4 bases, leaving 10 bases between them. The germline CDR1 and CDR2 sequences are SGHVS and FNYEAQ. There are 13 residues in the CDR3. The CDR3: CASSWSPGTEAFF. The CDR3, as DNA: TGTGCCAGCAGCTGGTCACCGGGCACTGAAGCTTTCTTT.

This clonotype was observed a few times. The chain uses TRBV14 and TRBJ2-7; 8 bases line up with TRBD1. Germline-derived CDR1 and CDR2 are SGHDN and FVKESK. J gave up 5 bases and V 3 bases, and 12 bases lay outside the gene matches. This CDR3 region has 16 residues. DNA of the CDR3: TGTGCCAGCAGCCAGCGACGGGGACAGGCCGGTGACGAGCAGTACTTC. Residues: CASSQRRGQAGDEQYF.

The sample holds a few counts of this clonotype. J is TRBJ2-3 and V is TRBV4-2; D remains ambiguous. Trimming left V 4 bases short and J 0 bases short, with 14 bases between. The CDR3 is 16 residues long. Germline loops: CDR1 LGHNA, CDR2 YNFKEQ. DNA for the CDR3: TGTGCCAGCAGCCCCCCCTCGGGTCCTAGCACAGATACGCAGTATTTT. It codes for CASSPPSGPSTDTQYF.

Comment on this clonotype: The conserved closing phenylalanine or tryptophan is absent in this CDR3, likely reflecting a read error. The DNA is left out, because the CDR3 cannot be placed on it with certainty; the CDR3 is given as TCRdb lists it. The V gene is TRBV7-2, the J gene TRBJ2-1; the D segment call TRBD1 is taken from the table without a DNA check. Both ends counted, the CDR3 spans 16 residues. CDR1 SGHTA and CDR2 FQGNSA come from the germline V gene. CDR3: CASSLDGTLFYNEQSL.

This clonotype occurred a few times. This sequence may be a read error, since a much larger clone differs from it by one base. CDR3 region: CASSMVIGPSYEQYF. CDR3 sequence (DNA): TGTGCCAGCAGTATGGTCATCGGACCCTCCTACGAGCAGTACTTC. The chain has TRBV5-6 and TRBJ2-7; no definite D call. This CDR3 is built from 15 residues. With 5 bases removed from V and 0 bases from J, the gap between germline ends came to 15 bases. Germline V lookup: CDR1 SGHDT, CDR2 YYEEEE. Variable domain in full (rest from reference TRBV5-6 and TRBJ2-7): DAGVTQSPTHLIKTRGQQVTLRCSPKSGHDTVSWYQQALGQGPQFIFQYYEEEERQRGNFPDRFSGHQFPNYSSELNVNALLLGDSALYLCASSMVIGPSYEQYFGPGTRLTVT.

On this clonotype itself: One base away lies a much larger clone, so this may be a sequencing read error. The rearrangement joins TRBV20-1 to TRBJ1-1, with a tentative D call TRBD1 (5 bases). Germline values: CDR1 DFQATT, CDR2 SNEGSKA (reference sequence). The CDR3 consists of 15 residues. The V and J ends lost 3 bases and 3 bases respectively, with 17 bases between them. CDR3 in DNA: TGCAGTGCTAGGGGGCCTGAGGGCTTGGACACTGAAGCTTTCTTT. Translating it yields CSARGPEGLDTEAFF.